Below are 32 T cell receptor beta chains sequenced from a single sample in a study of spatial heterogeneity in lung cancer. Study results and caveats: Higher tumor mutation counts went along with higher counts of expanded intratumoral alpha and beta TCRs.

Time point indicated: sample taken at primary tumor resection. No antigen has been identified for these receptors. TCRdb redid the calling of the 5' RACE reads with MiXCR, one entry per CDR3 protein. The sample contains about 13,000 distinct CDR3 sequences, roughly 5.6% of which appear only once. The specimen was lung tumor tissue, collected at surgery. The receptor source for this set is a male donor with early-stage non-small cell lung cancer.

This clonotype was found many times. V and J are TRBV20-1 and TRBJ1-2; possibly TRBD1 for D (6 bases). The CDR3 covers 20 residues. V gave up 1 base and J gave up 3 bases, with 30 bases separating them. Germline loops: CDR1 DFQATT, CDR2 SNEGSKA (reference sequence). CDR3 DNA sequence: TGCAGTGCTAGAGTCGGGGGGGGCATATCCGACTACGACAGCTACTATGGCTACACCTTC. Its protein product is CSARVGGGISDYDSYYGYTF.

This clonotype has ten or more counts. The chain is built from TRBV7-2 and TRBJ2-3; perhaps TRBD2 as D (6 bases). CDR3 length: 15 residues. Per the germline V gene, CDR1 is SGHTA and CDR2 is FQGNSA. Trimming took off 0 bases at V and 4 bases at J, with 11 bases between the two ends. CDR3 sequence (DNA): TGTGCCAGCAGCTTAGCGCGGACTACAGCAGATACGCAGTATTTT. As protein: CASSLARTTADTQYF.

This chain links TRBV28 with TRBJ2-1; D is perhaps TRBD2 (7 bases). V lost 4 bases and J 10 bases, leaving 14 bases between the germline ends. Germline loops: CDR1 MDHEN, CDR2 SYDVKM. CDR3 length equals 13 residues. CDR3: CASSSTGGPEQFF. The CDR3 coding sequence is TGTGCCAGCAGTTCTACGGGGGGCCCGGAGCAGTTCTTC.

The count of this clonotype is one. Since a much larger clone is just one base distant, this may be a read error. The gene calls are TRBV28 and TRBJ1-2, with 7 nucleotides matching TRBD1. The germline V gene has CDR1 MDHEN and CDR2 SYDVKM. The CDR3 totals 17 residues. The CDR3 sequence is CASSPPDRRFNPRRGIF. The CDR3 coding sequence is TGTGCCAGCAGTCCTCCGGACAGGCGCTTTAACCCACGAAGGGGCATCTTC.

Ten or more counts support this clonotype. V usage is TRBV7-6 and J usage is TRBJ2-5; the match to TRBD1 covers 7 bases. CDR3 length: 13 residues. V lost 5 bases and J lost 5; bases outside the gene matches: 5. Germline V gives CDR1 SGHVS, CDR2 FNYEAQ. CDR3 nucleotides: TGTGCCAGCAGCGTGGGACAGACGGAGACCCAGTACTTC. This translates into CASSVGQTETQYF.

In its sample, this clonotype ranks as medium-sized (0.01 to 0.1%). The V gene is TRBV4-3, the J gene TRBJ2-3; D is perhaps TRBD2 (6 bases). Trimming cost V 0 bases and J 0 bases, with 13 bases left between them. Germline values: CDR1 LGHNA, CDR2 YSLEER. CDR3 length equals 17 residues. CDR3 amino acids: CASSQDTSPLSTDTQYF. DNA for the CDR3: TGCGCCAGCAGCCAAGACACTAGCCCCCTTAGCACAGATACGCAGTATTTT.

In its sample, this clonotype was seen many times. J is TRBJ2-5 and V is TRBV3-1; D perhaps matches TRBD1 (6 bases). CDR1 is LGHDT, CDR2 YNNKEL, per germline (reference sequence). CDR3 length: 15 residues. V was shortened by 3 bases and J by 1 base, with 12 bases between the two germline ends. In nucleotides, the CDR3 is TGTGCCAGCAGCCAGATAGGGGGTATCCAAGAGACCCAGTACTTC. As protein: CASSQIGGIQETQYF.

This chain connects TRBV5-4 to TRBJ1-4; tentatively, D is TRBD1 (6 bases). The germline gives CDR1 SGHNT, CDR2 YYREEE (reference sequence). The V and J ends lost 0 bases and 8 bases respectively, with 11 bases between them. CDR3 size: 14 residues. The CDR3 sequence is CASSLAGQREKLFF. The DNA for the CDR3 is TGTGCCAGCAGCTTGGCGGGACAACGGGAAAAACTGTTTTTT.

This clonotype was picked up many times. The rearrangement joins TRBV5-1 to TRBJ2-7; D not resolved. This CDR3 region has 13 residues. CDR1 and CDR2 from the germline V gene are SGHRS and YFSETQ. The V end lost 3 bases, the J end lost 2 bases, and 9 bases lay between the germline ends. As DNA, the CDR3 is TGCGCCAGCAGCTCCCGAGGAACCTACGAGCAGTACTTC. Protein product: CASSSRGTYEQYF.

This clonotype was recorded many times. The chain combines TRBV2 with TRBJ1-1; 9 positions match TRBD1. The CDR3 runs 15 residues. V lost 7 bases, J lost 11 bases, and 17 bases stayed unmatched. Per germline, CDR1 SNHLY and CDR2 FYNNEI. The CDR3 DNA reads TGTGCCAGCACCGAATCCGGGACAGGGAGGAGTGTTGCTTTCTTT. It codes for CASTESGTGRSVAFF.

The CDR3 is CASREEGGRTGELFF. CDR3 sequence (DNA): TGTGCCAGCAGGGAGGAAGGGGGCCGCACCGGGGAGCTGTTTTTT. The chain carries TRBV5-4 and TRBJ2-2, with TRBD1 matching over 7 bases. After removal of 5 bases from V and 4 bases from J, the junction contained 8 bases not matched to a gene. Per the germline V gene, CDR1 is SGHNT and CDR2 is YYREEE (reference sequence). This CDR3 is 15 amino acids long.

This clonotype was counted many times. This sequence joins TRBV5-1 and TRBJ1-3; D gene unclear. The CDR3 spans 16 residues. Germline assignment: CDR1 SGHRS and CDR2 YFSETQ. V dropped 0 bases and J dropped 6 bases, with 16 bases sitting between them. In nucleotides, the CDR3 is TGCGCCAGCAGCTTGGGGCCTCTCCGGGAGGAAAACACCATATATTTT. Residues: CASSLGPLREENTIYF.

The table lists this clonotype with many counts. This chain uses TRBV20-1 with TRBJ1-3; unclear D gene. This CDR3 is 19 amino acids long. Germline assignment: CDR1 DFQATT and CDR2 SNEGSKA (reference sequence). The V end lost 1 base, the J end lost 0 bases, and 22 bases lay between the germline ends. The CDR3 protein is CSARGSSFGGWDSGNTIYF. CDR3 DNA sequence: TGCAGTGCTAGAGGTTCCTCCTTCGGCGGGTGGGACTCTGGAAACACCATATATTTT.

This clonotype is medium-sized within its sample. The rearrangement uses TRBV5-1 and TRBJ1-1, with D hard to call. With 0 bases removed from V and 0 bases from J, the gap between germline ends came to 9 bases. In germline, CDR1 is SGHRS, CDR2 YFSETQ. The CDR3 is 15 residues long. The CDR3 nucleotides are TGCGCCAGCAGCTTGGCCCAATCGATGAACACTGAAGCTTTCTTT. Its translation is CASSLAQSMNTEAFF.

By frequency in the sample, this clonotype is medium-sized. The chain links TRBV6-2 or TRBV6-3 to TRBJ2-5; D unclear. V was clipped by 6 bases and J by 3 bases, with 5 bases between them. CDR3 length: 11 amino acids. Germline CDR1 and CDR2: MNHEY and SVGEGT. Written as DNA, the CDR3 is TGTGCCAGCAGCCGTAAAGAGACCCAGTACTTC. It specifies CASSRKETQYF.

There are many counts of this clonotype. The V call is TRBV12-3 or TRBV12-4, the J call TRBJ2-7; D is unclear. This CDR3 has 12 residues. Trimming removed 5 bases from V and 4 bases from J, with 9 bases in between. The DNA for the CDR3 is TGTGCCAGCAGTCTGACACATTACGAGCAGTACTTC. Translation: CASSLTHYEQYF.

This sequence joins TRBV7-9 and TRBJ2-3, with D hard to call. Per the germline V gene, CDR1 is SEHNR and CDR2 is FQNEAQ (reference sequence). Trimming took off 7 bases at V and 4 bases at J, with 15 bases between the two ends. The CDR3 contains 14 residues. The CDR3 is CASTLRASPDTQYF. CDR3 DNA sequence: TGTGCCAGCACCCTAAGGGCATCCCCAGATACGCAGTATTTT.

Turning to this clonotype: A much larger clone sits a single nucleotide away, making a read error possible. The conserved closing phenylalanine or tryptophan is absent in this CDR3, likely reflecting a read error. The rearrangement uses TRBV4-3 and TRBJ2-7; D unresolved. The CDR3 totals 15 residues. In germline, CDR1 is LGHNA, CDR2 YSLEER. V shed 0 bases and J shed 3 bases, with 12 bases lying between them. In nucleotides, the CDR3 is TGCGCCAGCAGCCAAGATTTTAACAGAGACTACGAGCAGTACATC. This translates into CASSQDFNRDYEQYI.

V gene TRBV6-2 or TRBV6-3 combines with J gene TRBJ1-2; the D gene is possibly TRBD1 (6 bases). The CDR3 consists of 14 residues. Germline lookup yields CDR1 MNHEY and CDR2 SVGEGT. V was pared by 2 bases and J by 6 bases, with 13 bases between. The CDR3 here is CASSYLDSLNGYTF. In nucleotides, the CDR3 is TGTGCCAGCAGTTACCTGGACAGCTTAAATGGCTACACCTTC.

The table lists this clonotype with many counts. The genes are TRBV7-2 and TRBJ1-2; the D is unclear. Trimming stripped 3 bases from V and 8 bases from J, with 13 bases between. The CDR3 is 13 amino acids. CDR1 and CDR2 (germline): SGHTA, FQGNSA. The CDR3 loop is CASSLFGVGGYTF. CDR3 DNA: TGTGCCAGCAGCTTGTTTGGGGTAGGAGGCTACACCTTC.

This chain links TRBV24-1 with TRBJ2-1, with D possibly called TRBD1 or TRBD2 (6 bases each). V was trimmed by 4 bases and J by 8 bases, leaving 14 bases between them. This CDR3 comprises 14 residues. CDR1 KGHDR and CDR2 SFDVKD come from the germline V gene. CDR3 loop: CATSEKFGGDEQFF. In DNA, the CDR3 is TGTGCCACCAGTGAGAAATTCGGGGGCGATGAGCAGTTCTTC.

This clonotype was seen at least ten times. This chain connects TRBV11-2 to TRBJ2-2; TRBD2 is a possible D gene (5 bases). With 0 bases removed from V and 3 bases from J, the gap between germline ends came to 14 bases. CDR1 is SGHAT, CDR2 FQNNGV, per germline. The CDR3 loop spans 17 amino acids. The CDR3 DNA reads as TGTGCCAGCAGCTTAGATCAGAAAGGACTGCACACCGGGGAGCTGTTTTTT. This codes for CASSLDQKGLHTGELFF.

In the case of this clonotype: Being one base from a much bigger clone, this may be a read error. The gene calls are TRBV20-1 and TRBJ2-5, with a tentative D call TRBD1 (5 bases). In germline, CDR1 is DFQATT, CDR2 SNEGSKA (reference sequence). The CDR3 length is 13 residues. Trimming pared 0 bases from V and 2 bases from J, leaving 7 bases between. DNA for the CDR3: TGCAGTGCTAGAGATTCAGGGCAAGAGACCCAGTACTTC. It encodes CSARDSGQETQYF.

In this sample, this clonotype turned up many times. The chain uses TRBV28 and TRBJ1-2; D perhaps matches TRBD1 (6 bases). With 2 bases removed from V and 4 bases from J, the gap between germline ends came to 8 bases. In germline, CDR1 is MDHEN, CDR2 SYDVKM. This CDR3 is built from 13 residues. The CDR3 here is CASSLTRGYGYTF. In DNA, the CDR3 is TGTGCCAGCAGTTTAACCAGGGGCTATGGCTACACCTTC.

This chain's CDR3 is CASSGAVRTGDNQPQHF. CDR3 DNA sequence: TGTGCCAGCAGTGGAGCGGTCAGGACAGGGGACAATCAGCCCCAGCATTTT. The rearrangement joins TRBV6-1 to TRBJ1-5; 9 bases align to TRBD1. The length of the CDR3 is 17 residues. The germline gives CDR1 MNHNS, CDR2 SASEGT. After removal of 4 bases from V and 3 bases from J, the junction contained 10 bases not matched to a gene.

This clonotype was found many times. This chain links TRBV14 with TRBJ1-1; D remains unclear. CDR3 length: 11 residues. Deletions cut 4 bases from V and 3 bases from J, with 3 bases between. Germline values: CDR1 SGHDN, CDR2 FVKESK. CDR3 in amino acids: CASSLHTEAFF. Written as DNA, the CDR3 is TGTGCCAGCAGCCTACACACTGAAGCTTTCTTT.

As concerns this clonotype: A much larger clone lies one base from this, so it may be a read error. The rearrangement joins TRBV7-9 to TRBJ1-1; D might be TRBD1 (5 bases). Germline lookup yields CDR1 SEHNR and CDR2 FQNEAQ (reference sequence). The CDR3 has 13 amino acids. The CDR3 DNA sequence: TGTGCCCGCAGGGCGACAGCTTTGACTGAAGCTTTCTTT. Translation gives CARRATALTEAFF. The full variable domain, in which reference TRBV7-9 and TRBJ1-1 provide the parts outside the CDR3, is DTGVSQNPRHKITKRGQNVTFRCDPISEHNRLYWYRQTLGQGPEFLTYFQNEAQLEKSRLLSDRFSAERPKGSFSTLEIQRTEQGDSAMYLCARRATALTEAFFGQGTRLTVV.

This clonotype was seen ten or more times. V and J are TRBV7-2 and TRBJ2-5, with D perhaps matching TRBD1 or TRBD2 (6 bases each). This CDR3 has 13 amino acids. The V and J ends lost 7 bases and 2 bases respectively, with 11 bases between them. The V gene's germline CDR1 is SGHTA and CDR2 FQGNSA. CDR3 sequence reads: CASNRGLQETQYF. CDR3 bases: TGTGCCAGCAACCGGGGGCTACAAGAGACCCAGTACTTC.

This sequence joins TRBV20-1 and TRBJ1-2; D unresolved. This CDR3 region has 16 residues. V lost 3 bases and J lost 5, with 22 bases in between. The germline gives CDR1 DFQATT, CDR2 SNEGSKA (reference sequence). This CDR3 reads CSARTGRTTHEYGYTF. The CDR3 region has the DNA TGCAGTGCTAGGACGGGCAGGACGACGCATGAGTATGGCTACACCTTC.

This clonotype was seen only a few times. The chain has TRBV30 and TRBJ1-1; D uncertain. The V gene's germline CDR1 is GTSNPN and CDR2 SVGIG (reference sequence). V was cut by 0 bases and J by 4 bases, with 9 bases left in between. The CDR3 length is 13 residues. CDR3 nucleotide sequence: TGTGCCTGGAGTGTACAGAGGAGCACTGAAGCTTTCTTT. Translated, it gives CAWSVQRSTEAFF.

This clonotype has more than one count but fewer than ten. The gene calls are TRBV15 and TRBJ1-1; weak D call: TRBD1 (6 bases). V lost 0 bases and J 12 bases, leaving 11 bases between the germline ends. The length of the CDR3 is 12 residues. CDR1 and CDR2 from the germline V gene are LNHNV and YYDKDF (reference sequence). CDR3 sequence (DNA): TGTGCCACCAGCAGAGAGGGGGCGATACCTTTCTTT. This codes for CATSREGAIPFF.

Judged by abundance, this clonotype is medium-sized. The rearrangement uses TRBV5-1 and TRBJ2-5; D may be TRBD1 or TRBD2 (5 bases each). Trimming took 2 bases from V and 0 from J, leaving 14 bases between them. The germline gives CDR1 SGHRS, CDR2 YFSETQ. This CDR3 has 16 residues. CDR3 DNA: TGCGCCAGCAGCTTTATCAGGGACGGCGACCAAGAGACCCAGTACTTC. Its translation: CASSFIRDGDQETQYF.